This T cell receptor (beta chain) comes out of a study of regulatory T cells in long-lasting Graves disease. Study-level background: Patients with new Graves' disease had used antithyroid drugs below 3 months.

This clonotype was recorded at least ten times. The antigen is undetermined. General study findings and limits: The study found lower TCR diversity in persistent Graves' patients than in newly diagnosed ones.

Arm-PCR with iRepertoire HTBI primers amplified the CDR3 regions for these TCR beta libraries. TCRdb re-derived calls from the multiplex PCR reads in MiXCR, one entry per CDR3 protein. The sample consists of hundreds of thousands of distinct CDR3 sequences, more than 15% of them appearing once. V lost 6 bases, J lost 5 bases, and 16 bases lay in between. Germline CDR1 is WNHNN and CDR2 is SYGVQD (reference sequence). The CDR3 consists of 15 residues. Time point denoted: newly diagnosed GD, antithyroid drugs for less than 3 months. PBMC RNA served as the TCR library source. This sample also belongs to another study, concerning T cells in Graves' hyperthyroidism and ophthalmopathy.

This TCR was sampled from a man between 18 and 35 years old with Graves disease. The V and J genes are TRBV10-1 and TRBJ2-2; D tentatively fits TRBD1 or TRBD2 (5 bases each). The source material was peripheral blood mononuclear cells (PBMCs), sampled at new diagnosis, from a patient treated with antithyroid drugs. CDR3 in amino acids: CASRRYPRETGELFF. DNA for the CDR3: TGCGCCAGCAGGCGATATCCCAGGGAGACCGGGGAGCTGTTTTTT.